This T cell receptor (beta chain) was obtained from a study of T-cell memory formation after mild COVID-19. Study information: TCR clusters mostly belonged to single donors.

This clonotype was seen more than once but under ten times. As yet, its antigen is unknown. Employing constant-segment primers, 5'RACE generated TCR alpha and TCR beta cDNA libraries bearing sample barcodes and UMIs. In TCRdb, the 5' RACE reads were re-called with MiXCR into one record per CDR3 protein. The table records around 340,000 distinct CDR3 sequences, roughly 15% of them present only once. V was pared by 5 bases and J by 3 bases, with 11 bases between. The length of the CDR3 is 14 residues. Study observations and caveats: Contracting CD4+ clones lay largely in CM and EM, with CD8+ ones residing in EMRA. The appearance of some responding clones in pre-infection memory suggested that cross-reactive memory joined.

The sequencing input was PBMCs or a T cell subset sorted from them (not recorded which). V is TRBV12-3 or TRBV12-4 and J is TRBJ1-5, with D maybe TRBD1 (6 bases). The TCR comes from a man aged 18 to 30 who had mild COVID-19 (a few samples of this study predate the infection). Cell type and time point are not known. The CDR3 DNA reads TGTGCCAGCAGTGCAGGACAGTACAATCAGCCCCAGCATTTT. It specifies CASSAGQYNQPQHF.